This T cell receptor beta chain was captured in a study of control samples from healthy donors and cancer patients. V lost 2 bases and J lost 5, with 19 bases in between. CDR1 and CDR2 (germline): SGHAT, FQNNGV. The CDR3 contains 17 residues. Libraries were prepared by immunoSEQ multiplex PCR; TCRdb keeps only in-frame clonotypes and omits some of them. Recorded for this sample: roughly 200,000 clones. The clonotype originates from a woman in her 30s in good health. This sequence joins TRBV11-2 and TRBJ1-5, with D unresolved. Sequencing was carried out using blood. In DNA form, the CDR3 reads TGTGCCAGCAGCTTAAATTTTGCTTTCGCAAAGGATCAGCCCCAGCATTTT. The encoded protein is CASSLNFAFAKDQPQHF.